The clone carrying this T cell receptor beta chain was seen many times. Time point: newly diagnosed GD, antithyroid drugs for less than 3 months. PBMCs were the source of the RNA used for TCR sequencing. Through Arm-PCR of CDR3 regions and iRepertoire HTBI primers, TCR beta libraries were built. One entry per CDR3 protein, called by TCRdb with MiXCR from the multiplex PCR reads. The data show 300,000 to 400,000 distinct CDR3 sequences, 15% to 20% seen once. CDR3 length: 16 amino acids. Trimming shortened V by 2 bases and J by 3 bases, and 16 bases separated the two germline ends. Germline loops: CDR1 SGHRS, CDR2 YFSETQ. This specimen belongs to a study of regulatory T cells in long-lasting Graves disease.

The chain is built from TRBV5-1 and TRBJ2-3; tentatively, D is TRBD1 or TRBD2 (5 bases each). The source of this sequence is a female donor with Graves disease. The source was peripheral blood mononuclear cells (PBMCs), collected at new diagnosis, from a patient treated with antithyroid drugs. The CDR3 reads CASSLGTPMWTDTQYF. The CDR3 region has the DNA TGCGCCAGCAGCTTAGGGACCCCTATGTGGACAGATACGCAGTATTTT.